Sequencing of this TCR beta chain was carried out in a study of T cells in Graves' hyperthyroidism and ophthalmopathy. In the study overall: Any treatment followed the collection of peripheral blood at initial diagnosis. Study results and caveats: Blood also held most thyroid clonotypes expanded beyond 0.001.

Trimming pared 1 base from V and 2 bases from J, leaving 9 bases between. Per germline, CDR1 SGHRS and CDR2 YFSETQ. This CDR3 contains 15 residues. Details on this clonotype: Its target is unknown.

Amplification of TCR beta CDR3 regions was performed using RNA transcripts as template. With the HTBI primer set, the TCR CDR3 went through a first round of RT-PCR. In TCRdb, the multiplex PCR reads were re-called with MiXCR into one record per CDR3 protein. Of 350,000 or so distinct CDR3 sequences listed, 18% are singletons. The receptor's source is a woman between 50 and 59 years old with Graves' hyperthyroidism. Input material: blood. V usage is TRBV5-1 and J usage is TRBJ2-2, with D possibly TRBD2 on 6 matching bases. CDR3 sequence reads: CASSLSSGNTGELFF. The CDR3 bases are TGCGCCAGCAGCTTGAGTAGCGGTAACACCGGGGAGCTGTTTTTT.